The present TCR beta chain was sequenced within a study of blood T cell repertoires in COVID-19. Trimming cost V 5 bases and J 4 bases; bases outside gene matches: 7. CDR1 is GTSNPN and CDR2 is SVGIG in the germline V gene (reference sequence). This CDR3 has 14 amino acids. Libraries were prepared by immunoSEQ multiplex PCR; TCRdb keeps only in-frame clonotypes and omits some of them. The sample lists some 130,000 clones, roughly four fifths occurring once. This TCR was recovered from a man in his forties or fifties with acute COVID-19. The sequenced sample was PBMCs or T cells enriched from blood (not recorded which). The gene calls are TRBV30 and TRBJ1-4; 7 bases fit TRBD1. The CDR3, as DNA: TGTGCCTGGGATTCCGGGACAGATAATGAAAAACTGTTTTTT. This translates into CAWDSGTDNEKLFF.